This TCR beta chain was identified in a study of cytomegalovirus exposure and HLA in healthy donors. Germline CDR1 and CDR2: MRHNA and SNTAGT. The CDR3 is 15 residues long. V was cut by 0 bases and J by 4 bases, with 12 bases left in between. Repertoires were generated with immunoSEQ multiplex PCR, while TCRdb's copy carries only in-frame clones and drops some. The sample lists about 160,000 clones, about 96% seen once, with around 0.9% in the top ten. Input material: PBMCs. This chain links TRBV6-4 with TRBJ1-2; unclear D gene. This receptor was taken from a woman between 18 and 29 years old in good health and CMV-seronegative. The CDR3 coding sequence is TGTGCCAGCAGTGACTCGCCCGGGAGCGCCTATGGCTACACCTTC. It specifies CASSDSPGSAYGYTF.